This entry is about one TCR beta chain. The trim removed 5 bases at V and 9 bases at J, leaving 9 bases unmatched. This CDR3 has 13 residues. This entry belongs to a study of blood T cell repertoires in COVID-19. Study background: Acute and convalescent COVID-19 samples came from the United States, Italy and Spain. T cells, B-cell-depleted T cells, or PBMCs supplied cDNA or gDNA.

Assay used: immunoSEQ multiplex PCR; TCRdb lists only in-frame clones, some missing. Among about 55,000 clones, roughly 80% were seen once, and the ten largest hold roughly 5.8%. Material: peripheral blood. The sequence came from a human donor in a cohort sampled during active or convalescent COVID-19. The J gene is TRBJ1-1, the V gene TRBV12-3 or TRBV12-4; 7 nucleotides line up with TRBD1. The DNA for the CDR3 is TGTGCCAGCAGTCCTAGGGGGCAGAACAAAGCTTTCTTT. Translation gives CASSPRGQNKAFF.